The clone carrying this T cell receptor (beta chain) was seen more than once but under ten times. With 6 bases removed from V and 1 base from J, the gap between germline ends came to 6 bases. CDR1 SEHNR and CDR2 FQNEAQ come from the germline V gene (reference sequence). CDR3 size: 12 residues. This sample stems from a study of early T cells in non-severe SARS-CoV-2 infection. TCRdb re-called the 5' RACE reads with MiXCR, one entry per CDR3 protein. The sample records around 60,000 distinct CDR3 sequences, 15% to 20% being singletons. This specimen was whole blood, taken at baseline. This clonotype originated in an adult who was a healthcare worker with PCR-confirmed SARS-CoV-2 infection or an uninfected control (not recorded which). This rearrangement joins TRBV7-9 to TRBJ1-1; D call uncertain. The CDR3 DNA is TGTGCCAGCAGAGGTTGGAACACTGAAGCTTTCTTT. Translated: CASRGWNTEAFF.